Below, 17 T cell receptor beta chains from the same sample are listed, as sequenced in a study of regulatory T cells in long-lasting Graves disease. Arm-PCR of CDR3 regions with iRepertoire HTBI primers generated TCR beta libraries. TCRdb re-derived calls from the multiplex PCR reads in MiXCR, one entry per CDR3 protein. The table lists 550,000 or so distinct CDR3 sequences, around 12% of them singletons. The sample's time point: newly diagnosed GD, antithyroid drugs for less than 3 months. Scientists built the TCR library using RNA that was extracted from PBMCs. These data also featured in a second study, about T cells in Graves' hyperthyroidism and ophthalmopathy.

The source material was peripheral blood mononuclear cells (PBMCs), sampled at new diagnosis, from a patient treated with antithyroid drugs. The receptors stem from a woman under 40 with Graves disease.

This clonotype was seen repeatedly, ten times or more. The chain employs TRBV2 and TRBJ2-1; 7 positions agree with TRBD1. Trimming cost V 6 bases and J 9 bases; bases outside gene matches: 14. CDR1 is SNHLY, CDR2 FYNNEI, per germline. This CDR3 comprises 15 residues. The CDR3 sequence is CASSPRGWYGGEQFF. For the CDR3, the DNA is TGTGCCAGCAGCCCCAGGGGGTGGTATGGAGGTGAGCAGTTCTTC.

This clonotype was observed many times. The V call is TRBV28, the J call TRBJ2-7, with TRBD1 matching 10 bases. CDR1 and CDR2 (germline): MDHEN, SYDVKM. This CDR3 comprises 15 residues. Trimming at V came to 5 bases and at J to 7 bases, leaving 11 bases not matched to a gene. The CDR3 sequence: CASSTPGTGAWEQYF. For the CDR3, the DNA is TGTGCCAGCAGTACACCCGGGACAGGGGCCTGGGAGCAGTACTTC.

This clonotype was counted ten times or more. V is TRBV24-1 and J is TRBJ2-3; D gene ambiguous. CDR1 KGHDR and CDR2 SFDVKD come from the germline V gene. CDR3 size: 17 residues. Trimming took 3 bases from V and 0 from J, leaving 15 bases between them. The CDR3: CATSDDILVGSTDTQYF. CDR3 sequence (DNA): TGTGCCACCAGTGATGATATCCTCGTAGGGAGCACAGATACGCAGTATTTT.

About this clonotype: A much larger clone sits a single nucleotide away, making a read error possible. The chain links TRBV7-3 to TRBJ1-6, with D unclear. CDR1 and CDR2 from the germline V gene are SGHTA and FQGTGA. The CDR3 totals 15 residues. The CDR3 DNA sequence: TGTGCCAGCTGCTTAATGGCCGATCGGGGTTCACCCCTCCACTTT. The encoded protein is CASCLMADRGSPLHF.

Details on this clonotype: A read error may explain this, as a much larger clone is one base away. This rearrangement joins TRBV9 to TRBJ1-1; unclear D gene. Looked up from germline, CDR1 is SGDLS and CDR2 is YYNGEE. CDR3 size: 13 residues. The CDR3 is CAISTQRNTEAFF. CDR3 sequence (DNA): TGTGCCATCAGCACCCAAAGGAACACTGAAGCTTTCTTT.

Only a few counts were recorded for this clonotype. V is TRBV7-9 and J is TRBJ2-2, with D tentatively TRBD2 (6 bases). V dropped 5 bases and J dropped 4 bases, with 17 bases sitting between them. Germline V lookup: CDR1 SEHNR, CDR2 FQNEAQ (reference sequence). CDR3 length: 16 residues. The DNA for the CDR3 is TGTGCCAGCAGCGGGAGGCCCCAGGGTCGCACCGGGGAGCTGTTTTTT. It yields the protein CASSGRPQGRTGELFF.

This clonotype was observed at least ten times. This chain uses TRBV4-1 with TRBJ1-1; D may be TRBD1 (5 bases). The CDR3 is 17 residues long. Germline CDR1 and CDR2: MGHRA and YSYEKL. V lost 2 bases, J lost 6 bases, and 22 bases lay in between. The CDR3 here is CASSQSLKAGLGAEAFF. As DNA, the CDR3 is TGCGCCAGCAGCCAATCTCTCAAGGCAGGGCTAGGAGCTGAAGCTTTCTTT.

As to this clonotype: A read error is the likely source, as a far larger clone sits one nucleotide away. The chain recombines TRBV7-8 with TRBJ2-3; TRBD1 agrees at 9 bases. CDR3 length: 16 amino acids. V lost 6 bases to trimming and J lost 8 bases; unmatched junction nucleotides: 15. From germline, CDR1 is SGHVS and CDR2 FQNEAQ. The CDR3 DNA follows: TGTGCCAGCAGTCTCCGGGGACAGGGTACTGCAGGTACGCAGTATTTT. Protein: CASSLRGQGTAGTQYF. The variable domain in full, completed from reference TRBV7-8 and TRBJ2-3, reads GAGVSQSPRYKVAKRGQDVALRCDPISGHVSLFWYQQALGQGPEFLTYFQNEAQLDKSGLPSDRFFAERPEGSVSTLKIQRTQQEDSAVYLCASSLRGQGTAGTQYFGPGTRLTVL.

The sample holds many counts of this clonotype. The chain employs TRBV7-9 and TRBJ1-1; no clear D. CDR1 is SEHNR and CDR2 is FQNEAQ in the germline V gene (reference sequence). The CDR3 is 13 residues long. Trimming stripped 0 bases from V and 1 base from J, with 3 bases between. DNA of the CDR3: TGTGCCAGCAGCTTAGCCCAGAACACTGAAGCTTTCTTT. This gives the protein CASSLAQNTEAFF.

To note about this clonotype: Compared with germline, one end of the junction differs, possibly owing to a read error. The chain combines TRBV30 with TRBJ2-7; possible D gene TRBD2, 6 bases. Germline V gives CDR1 GTSNPN, CDR2 SVGIG (reference sequence). There are 11 residues in the CDR3. CDR3 loop: CAWSGAGRTLF. CDR3 DNA sequence: TGTGCCTGGAGCGGGGCGGGACGGACCCTTTTC. The full variable domain, in which reference TRBV30 and TRBJ2-7 provide the parts outside the CDR3, is SQTIHQWPATLVQPVGSPLSLECTVEGTSNPNLYWYRQAAGRGLQLLFYSVGIGQISSEVPQNLSASRPQDRQFILSSKKLLLSDSGFYLCAWSGAGRTLFGPGTRLTVT.

This clonotype was seen at least ten times. The chain couples TRBV7-2 to TRBJ2-3; D is unclear. This CDR3 has 17 residues. From germline, CDR1 is SGHTA and CDR2 FQGNSA. V dropped 1 base and J dropped 0 bases, with 14 bases sitting between them. CDR3 residues: CASSLGGRRVSTDTQYF. In DNA, the CDR3 is TGTGCCAGCAGCTTAGGAGGTCGGCGTGTTAGCACAGATACGCAGTATTTT.

In this sample, this clonotype turned up many times. The chain joins TRBV7-2 to TRBJ2-1, with TRBD1 matching over 8 bases. The CDR3 sequence is 16 residues long. The germline V gene has CDR1 SGHTA and CDR2 FQGNSA. V dropped 5 bases and J dropped 6; count of bases not matched to a gene: 12. The CDR3 protein is CASSEQDRAFGNEQFF. The CDR3 bases are TGTGCCAGCAGCGAGCAGGACAGGGCGTTTGGCAATGAGCAGTTCTTC.

This clonotype turned up a few times. The J gene is TRBJ1-5, the V gene TRBV20-1, with 7 bases aligning to TRBD1. V lost 2 bases, J lost 7 bases, and 14 bases stayed unmatched. This CDR3 comprises 16 residues. Germline loops: CDR1 DFQATT, CDR2 SNEGSKA (reference sequence). The DNA of the CDR3 is TGCAGTGCTAGACCCTACGGGAGGGGGCGCGACCAGCCCCAGCATTTT. Encoded protein: CSARPYGRGRDQPQHF.

This clonotype was observed at least ten times. The chain has TRBV5-5 and TRBJ2-7, with D perhaps TRBD1 (7 bases). V lost 5 bases to trimming and J lost 6 bases, with 12 bases between them. The germline CDR1 and CDR2 sequences are SGHKS and YYEKEE (reference sequence). The CDR3 is made up of 12 amino acids. The CDR3 region is CASSPGGSEQYF. In DNA form, the CDR3 reads TGTGCCAGCAGTCCAGGGGGGTCCGAGCAGTACTTC.

The chain couples TRBV18 to TRBJ2-3, with D unresolved. The CDR3 spans 15 residues. CDR1 is KGHSH and CDR2 is LQKENI in the germline V gene. The germline V and J ends were trimmed by 0 bases and 5 bases, with 12 bases remaining between them. CDR3 protein: CASSPPGPSGDTQYF. In DNA form, the CDR3 reads TGTGCCAGCTCACCACCGGGCCCCTCGGGAGATACGCAGTATTTT.

This clonotype was picked up many times. This chain links TRBV28 with TRBJ2-1, with TRBD2 matching 10 bases. Germline V gene sequence: CDR1 MDHEN, CDR2 SYDVKM. CDR3 length equals 14 residues. The V and J ends lost 7 bases and 4 bases, in that order; junction bases with no gene match: 4. CDR3 bases: TGTGCCAGCAAGGGACTAGCGAGTTACAATGAGCAGTTCTTC. It specifies CASKGLASYNEQFF.

In regard to this clonotype: Given a much more abundant clone one base away, this may be a read error. The chain employs TRBV11-1 and TRBJ2-3; D is ambiguous. There are 16 residues in the CDR3. In germline, CDR1 is SGHAT, CDR2 FQDESV (reference sequence). For the CDR3, the DNA is TGTGCCAACAGCTTAGGTGACTCCCGGACCACAGATACGCAGTATTTT. Its protein is CANSLGDSRTTDTQYF.